The 23 T cell receptor beta chains in this list originate from one sample, sequenced in a study of T cells in Graves' hyperthyroidism and ophthalmopathy. RNA transcripts gave rise to amplified TCR beta CDR3 regions. The HTBI primer set served for first-round RT-PCR of the TCR CDR3. TCRdb redid the calling of the multiplex PCR reads with MiXCR, one entry per CDR3 protein. The sample gives about 640,000 distinct CDR3 sequences, 40% to 55% of which show up once; approximately 7.2% is in the top ten. The sequenced sample consisted of peripheral blood or thyroid tissue (not recorded which). The source of these receptors is an adult man with Graves' disease, either hyperthyroidism or ophthalmopathy (not recorded which).

This clonotype was seen many times. V usage is TRBV12-3 or TRBV12-4 and J usage is TRBJ1-5, with D possibly TRBD1 on 6 matching bases. The CDR3 consists of 17 residues. Between the trimmed V and J ends, which lost 6 bases and 4 bases, there was a span of 22 bases. CDR3 region: CASSPRSYGGRNQPQHF. Written as DNA, the CDR3 is TGTGCCAGCAGCCCACGATCGTACGGGGGGCGTAATCAGCCCCAGCATTTT.

This clonotype has a count of ten or more. The chain recombines TRBV29-1 with TRBJ1-1; D not resolved. Per the germline V gene, CDR1 is SQVTM and CDR2 is ANQGSEA. V was pared by 3 bases and J by 1 base, with 6 bases between. CDR3 length: 12 amino acids. The CDR3 is CSVDEKNTEAFF. CDR3 DNA sequence: TGCAGCGTTGACGAGAAGAACACTGAAGCTTTCTTT.

At least ten counts were recorded for this clonotype. This chain uses TRBV11-3 with TRBJ1-4; tentative D call: TRBD1 (6 bases). The germline V gene has CDR1 SGHNT and CDR2 YENEEA. With 4 bases removed from V and 6 bases from J, the gap between germline ends came to 15 bases. CDR3 length: 15 residues. In DNA, the CDR3 is TGTGCCAGCAGCTCCTCGACAGGTTACGATGAAAAACTGTTTTTT. Residues: CASSSSTGYDEKLFF.

The chain recombines TRBV11-3 with TRBJ1-2; tentative D call: TRBD1 (5 bases). V was clipped by 6 bases and J by 2 bases, with 10 bases between them. The CDR3 runs to 13 residues. CDR1 and CDR2 from the germline V gene are SGHNT and YENEEA. This CDR3 reads CASRRDVNYGYTF. The CDR3 DNA sequence: TGTGCCAGCAGACGGGACGTGAACTATGGCTACACCTTC.

This clonotype turned up a few times. V usage is TRBV7-4 and J usage is TRBJ2-7; TRBD1 is a possible D gene (5 bases). CDR3 size: 16 residues. Trimming pared 1 base from V and 0 bases from J, leaving 13 bases between. CDR1 SGHVT and CDR2 SQSDAQ come from the germline V gene. The CDR3: CASSLEVGLSSYEQYF. For the CDR3, the DNA is TGTGCCAGCAGCTTAGAAGTGGGGCTCAGCTCCTACGAGCAGTACTTC.

The chain is built from TRBV7-8 and TRBJ2-6; unclear D gene. V was shortened by 4 bases and J by 4 bases, with 8 bases between the two germline ends. CDR3 size: 14 residues. The germline V gene encodes CDR1 SGHVS and CDR2 FQNEAQ. In DNA form, the CDR3 reads TGTGCCAGCAGCTCAAAGCAGGGGGCCAACGTCCTGACTTTC. As protein: CASSSKQGANVLTF.

The table lists this clonotype with many counts. The V gene is TRBV10-2, the J gene TRBJ2-7, with 13 bases identical to TRBD2. There are 16 residues in the CDR3. J lost 2 bases, V lost 7 bases, and 8 bases had no gene match. The germline V gene encodes CDR1 WSHSY and CDR2 SAAADI. CDR3 protein: CASNQPGLAGPYEQYF. The CDR3 nucleotides read TGCGCCAGCAACCAGCCGGGACTAGCGGGACCCTACGAGCAGTACTTC.

This sequence joins TRBV2 and TRBJ1-2, with 7 positions matching TRBD1. The germline V gene has CDR1 SNHLY and CDR2 FYNNEI. Trimming took 5 bases from V and 0 from J; bases not matched to a gene: 6. The CDR3 has 15 residues. DNA of the CDR3: TGTGCCAGCAGTTTATCAGGGGGAGCTAACTATGGCTACACCTTC. Residues: CASSLSGGANYGYTF.

This clonotype occurred many times. The chain employs TRBV7-3 and TRBJ1-1; D may be TRBD1 (6 bases). The V and J ends lost 0 bases and 1 base respectively, with 9 bases between them. The CDR3 runs 15 residues. Germline CDR1 is SGHTA and CDR2 is FQGTGA. The CDR3 spells CASSLTPGANTEAFF. For the CDR3, the DNA is TGTGCCAGCAGCTTAACGCCAGGGGCGAACACTGAAGCTTTCTTT.

This clonotype was counted a single time. The rearrangement links TRBV7-2 to TRBJ1-4, with 7 bases lining up with TRBD1. Germline values: CDR1 SGHTA, CDR2 FQGNSA. The CDR3 spans 14 residues. The trim removed 4 bases at V and 7 bases at J, leaving 6 bases unmatched. The CDR3 nucleotides read TGTACCAGCAGCTCCTCAGGGGGAGGTGAAAAACTGTTTTTT. Residues: CTSSSSGGGEKLFF.

The chain joins TRBV24-1 to TRBJ2-5; tentatively, D is TRBD2 (5 bases). The germline V gene encodes CDR1 KGHDR and CDR2 SFDVKD. The CDR3 totals 11 residues. The V end lost 3 bases, the J end lost 7 bases, and 5 bases lay between the germline ends. CDR3 amino acids: CATSDEGTQYF. The CDR3 DNA follows: TGTGCCACCAGTGATGAGGGGACCCAGTACTTC.

The J gene is TRBJ2-5, the V gene TRBV24-1, with D possibly TRBD1 on 5 matching bases. In germline, CDR1 is KGHDR, CDR2 SFDVKD. Trimming pared 1 base from V and 0 bases from J, leaving 11 bases between. This CDR3 has 16 amino acids. The CDR3 DNA is TGTGCCACCAGTGATTTCGGTCAGGGCAACCAAGAGACCCAGTACTTC. Its translation: CATSDFGQGNQETQYF.

This clonotype was found many times. Here the CDR3 reads CASSPRIEPQHF. The CDR3 bases are TGTGCCAGCAGCCCGCGCATAGAGCCCCAGCATTTT. This sequence joins TRBV7-2 and TRBJ1-5, with unresolved D. The V gene lost 5 bases and the J gene lost 8 bases, with 10 bases spanning the gap. The CDR3 length is 12 residues. Germline CDR1 reads SGHTA; CDR2 reads FQGNSA. Variable domain in full (rest from reference TRBV7-2 and TRBJ1-5): GAGVSQSPSNKVTEKGKDVELRCDPISGHTALYWYRQSLGQGLEFLIYFQGNSAPDKSGLPSDRFSAERTGGSVSTLTIQRTQQEDSAVYLCASSPRIEPQHFGDGTRLSIL.

A note on this clonotype: A clone one base away is much larger, so this may be a read error. The CDR3 ends on some other residue instead of the conserved phenylalanine or tryptophan, so this is likely a read error. V is TRBV29-1 and J is TRBJ1-2; D perhaps matches TRBD1 (6 bases). This CDR3 has 13 amino acids. The V end was cut by 0 bases, the J end by 4 bases, with 9 bases between. CDR1 and CDR2 from the germline V gene are SQVTM and ANQGSEA. This CDR3 reads CSVEDGGGYGYTL. The CDR3 DNA reads TGCAGCGTTGAAGATGGGGGCGGCTATGGCTACACCCTC.

The table lists this clonotype with a count of one. The chain employs TRBV2 and TRBJ1-5, with D unclear. Germline loops: CDR1 SNHLY, CDR2 FYNNEI. The CDR3 contains 15 residues. The V and J ends lost 6 bases and 0 bases respectively, with 12 bases between them. As DNA, the CDR3 is TGTGCCAGCAGACTGAGGATTTATAGCAATCAGCCCCAGCATTTT. Translating gives CASRLRIYSNQPQHF.

Details on this clonotype: Mismatch with germline at one junction end may stem from a read error. The chain carries TRBV10-3 and TRBJ1-6, with a possible D match to TRBD1 (5 bases). Germline lookup yields CDR1 ENHRY and CDR2 SYGVKD. CDR3 size: 13 residues. This CDR3 reads CASSETMGTPLHF. DNA for the CDR3: TGTGCCAGCAGTGAGACGATGGGGACGCCCCTCCACTTT.

This sequence joins TRBV29-1 and TRBJ2-5; D might be TRBD1 (7 bases). The CDR3 spans 13 residues. The germline gives CDR1 SQVTM, CDR2 ANQGSEA. Between the trimmed V and J ends, which lost 4 bases and 5 bases, there was a span of 14 bases. The CDR3 is CSVVGRGAETQYF. In DNA, the CDR3 is TGCAGCGTTGTGGGCAGGGGGGCCGAGACCCAGTACTTC.

This chain connects TRBV29-1 to TRBJ1-1, with 10 bases lining up with TRBD1. CDR1 SQVTM and CDR2 ANQGSEA come from the germline V gene. The CDR3 consists of 16 residues. The V and J ends lost 3 bases and 3 bases, in that order; junction bases with no gene match: 10. The CDR3 protein is CSVDATGGLSDTEAFF. CDR3 nucleotides: TGCAGCGTTGATGCGACAGGGGGCCTCTCGGACACTGAAGCTTTCTTT.

This clonotype has more than one count but fewer than ten. CDR3 DNA: TGTGCCAGCAGTTACTCCCCCGGGACAGGGGAAATTGGCTACACCTTC. Translated, it gives CASSYSPGTGEIGYTF. This chain uses TRBV6-5 with TRBJ1-2; 10 bases are a match to TRBD1. Germline values: CDR1 MNHEY, CDR2 SVGAGI. The CDR3 consists of 16 residues. The V segment lost 0 bases and the J segment 7 bases; nucleotides outside the gene matches: 8.

In its sample, this clonotype was seen a few times. The chain employs TRBV7-9 and TRBJ1-1; D gene ambiguous. The CDR3 runs 12 residues. Trimming left V 5 bases short and J 7 bases short, with 11 bases between. Germline values: CDR1 SEHNR, CDR2 FQNEAQ (reference sequence). The CDR3 DNA follows: TGTGCCAGCAGCCTATTGCTCGATGAAGCTTTCTTT. Translated, it gives CASSLLLDEAFF.

This clonotype was found a few times. The rearrangement links TRBV20-1 to TRBJ2-2; D perhaps matches TRBD2 (6 bases). This CDR3 spans 16 amino acids. Trimming took off 5 bases at V and 0 bases at J, with 16 bases between the two ends. Germline CDR1 reads DFQATT; CDR2 reads SNEGSKA (reference sequence). The CDR3 here is CSAAGDAGTNTGELFF. The CDR3 region has the DNA TGCAGTGCTGCGGGTGATGCGGGAACGAACACCGGGGAGCTGTTTTTT.

J is TRBJ1-1 and V is TRBV29-1, with TRBD1 as a possible D gene (6 bases). From germline, CDR1 is SQVTM and CDR2 ANQGSEA. The ends were cut back, 5 bases at V and 0 bases at J, with 13 bases in the middle. The CDR3 extends over 14 amino acids. The CDR3 region is CSVWAGEMNTEAFF. The CDR3 nucleotides are TGCAGCGTTTGGGCAGGGGAAATGAACACTGAAGCTTTCTTT.

This clonotype came up many times. This chain links TRBV15 with TRBJ2-6; 7 bases map to TRBD1. CDR3 length: 17 residues. V shed 8 bases and J 0 bases; nucleotides not matched to a gene: 10. The germline CDR1 and CDR2 sequences are LNHNV and YYDKDF (reference sequence). Written as DNA, the CDR3 is TGTGCCACCCTCTCGGGACAGTCTTTCTCTGGGGCCAACGTCCTGACTTTC. It yields the protein CATLSGQSFSGANVLTF.